Sequencing of this TCR beta chain was carried out in a study of cytomegalovirus exposure and HLA in healthy donors. Germline CDR1 and CDR2: MNHEY and SVGAGI. The CDR3 totals 16 residues. V dropped 2 bases and J dropped 0; count of bases not matched to a gene: 5. PCR amplification relied on 60 Vbeta primers (plus 13 Jbeta primers). TCRdb's copy holds only in-frame clones and misses some; the assay was immunoSEQ multiplex PCR. Among roughly 200,000 clones listed, approximately 70% were seen once. This sequence originates from a man aged 35 to 55 in good health and CMV-seropositive. The chain has TRBV6-5 and TRBJ2-3; 7 positions match TRBD2. The sample was PBMCs. The CDR3 sequence is CASSYPLRGSTDTQYF. The CDR3 DNA reads as TGTGCCAGCAGTTACCCCCTGCGGGGGAGCACAGATACGCAGTATTTT.